The 7 T cell receptor beta chains reported below all come from one sample, sequenced in a study of PD-1 blockade in classical Hodgkin lymphoma. The time point: cycle 4 day 1 (C4D1), after more than five weeks of nivolumab. Every patient relapsed after autologous stem cell transplantation, and brentuximab vedotin exposure varied. The protocol was immunoSEQ multiplex PCR, while the TCRdb copy is restricted to in-frame clones and leaves out a portion. The table lists some 100,000 clones, approximately 94% of them singletons, with under 2% in the top ten. The source was peripheral blood mononuclear cells (PBMCs), collected before the fourth cycle of nivolumab. These receptors originate from a human donor with classical Hodgkin lymphoma.

Here the CDR3 DNA reads TGTGCCAGCCTCTGGGCCTACGAGCAGTACTTC. Translated: CASLWAYEQYF. The J gene is TRBJ2-7, the V gene TRBV6-1; D ambiguous. The CDR3 sequence is 11 residues long. The germline V gene has CDR1 MNHNS and CDR2 SASEGT. V was trimmed by 8 bases and J by 2 bases, leaving 7 bases between them.

The J gene is TRBJ1-1, the V gene TRBV27, with D possibly being TRBD1 (5 bases). CDR1 and CDR2 (germline): MNHEY, SMNVEV (reference sequence). Trimming shortened V by 0 bases and J by 0 bases, and 11 bases separated the two germline ends. The CDR3 covers 16 residues. Written as DNA, the CDR3 is TGTGCCAGCAGTTTATCGAAGGTGGGGCTGAACACTGAAGCTTTCTTT. Protein product: CASSLSKVGLNTEAFF.

The V call is TRBV5-1, the J call TRBJ1-1; TRBD1 aligns across 7 bases. This CDR3 comprises 14 residues. The germline V gene encodes CDR1 SGHRS and CDR2 YFSETQ. Germline trimming cut 4 bases from V and 0 bases from J; bases unmatched to any gene: 3. The CDR3 sequence is CASSGQVMNTEAFF. The CDR3 nucleotides read TGCGCCAGCAGCGGACAGGTTATGAACACTGAAGCTTTCTTT.

The chain joins TRBV6-1 to TRBJ2-7, with 8 nucleotides matching TRBD1. The germline V gene encodes CDR1 MNHNS and CDR2 SASEGT. This CDR3 has 19 residues. Unmatched junction bases numbered 22, after V lost 4 bases and J lost 5 bases. The CDR3 loop reads CASSGRSTKGTGEANEQYF. The CDR3 bases are TGTGCCAGCAGTGGACGATCGACGAAAGGGACAGGCGAAGCAAACGAGCAGTACTTC.

The chain joins TRBV27 to TRBJ1-2, with 9 nucleotides matching TRBD1. Germline CDR1 is MNHEY and CDR2 is SMNVEV (reference sequence). CDR3 size: 13 residues. V lost 5 bases to trimming and J lost 8 bases; unmatched junction nucleotides: 6. CDR3 sequence reads: CASSNRQGGGYTF. The DNA of the CDR3 is TGTGCCAGCAGTAACCGACAGGGGGGCGGCTACACCTTC.

This rearrangement joins TRBV7-3 to TRBJ2-3; D is ambiguous. The CDR3 is 13 amino acids. The V gene lost 1 base and the J gene lost 7 bases, with 9 bases spanning the gap. CDR1 is SGHTA and CDR2 is FQGTGA in the germline V gene. CDR3 bases: TGTGCCAGCAGCTTAATGGGGTGGAATACGCAGTATTTT. Protein product: CASSLMGWNTQYF.

The gene calls are TRBV7-6 and TRBJ2-1; unclear D gene. Germline CDR1 and CDR2: SGHVS and FNYEAQ. This CDR3 region has 15 residues. V was trimmed by 5 bases and J by 3 bases, leaving 14 bases between them. In nucleotides, the CDR3 is TGTGCCAGCAGCCTGGCAACCGACGGCTACAATGAGCAGTTCTTC. This codes for CASSLATDGYNEQFF. Looking up the rest from reference TRBV7-6 and TRBJ2-1 gives the full variable domain: GAGVSQSPRYKVTKRGQDVALRCDPISGHVSLYWYRQALGQGPEFLTYFNYEAQQDKSGLPNDRFSAERPEGSISTLTIQRTEQRDSAMYRCASSLATDGYNEQFFGPGTRLTVL.